The source of this T cell receptor beta chain is a study of blood T cell repertoires in COVID-19. For the study at large: Sites in the United States, Italy and Spain provided acute and convalescent COVID-19 samples. The cDNA or gDNA used as material had been derived from T cells, B-cell-depleted T cells, or PBMCs.

This CDR3 is built from 16 residues. V was clipped by 1 base and J by 0 bases; unmatched bases: 4. CDR1 and CDR2 (germline): LGHNA, YNFKEQ. As handled by the study authors: Amplification of reference gene primers was used by the study to estimate nucleated cell counts. Assay used: immunoSEQ multiplex PCR; TCRdb lists only in-frame clones, some missing. D and trimming were read from the DNA, whereas the V and J calls and clone size are those reported in that table. The table shows around 20,000 clones, with more than 70% occurring only once. The rearrangement joins TRBV4-2 to TRBJ1-1; 8 nucleotides align to TRBD1. This sequence originates from a man aged 35-49 years with acute or convalescent COVID-19. Sequenced sample: peripheral blood. Here the CDR3 DNA reads TGTGCCAGCAGCCAAGGGACAGGGAGTGTGAACACTGAAGCTTTCTTT. Translating gives CASSQGTGSVNTEAFF.